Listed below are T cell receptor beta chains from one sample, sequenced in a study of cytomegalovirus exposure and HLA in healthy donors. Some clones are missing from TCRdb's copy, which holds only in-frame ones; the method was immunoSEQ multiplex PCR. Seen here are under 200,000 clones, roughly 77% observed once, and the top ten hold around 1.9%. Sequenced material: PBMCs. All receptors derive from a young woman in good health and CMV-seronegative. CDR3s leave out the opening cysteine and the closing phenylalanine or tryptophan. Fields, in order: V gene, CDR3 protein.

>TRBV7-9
ASSFPGLAGSSEQF
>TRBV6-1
ASSVTGGPSEQF
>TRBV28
ASSRSPQGTQY
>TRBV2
ASSGTRDSPYEQY
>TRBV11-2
ASSLDFSGRRTYEQY
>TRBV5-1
ASSLGLWQRGLYNEQF
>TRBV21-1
ASSKGRGSNQPQH
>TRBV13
ASSLGHGAAYEQY
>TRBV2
ASRGTGLASTNEKLF
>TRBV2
ASSRTNSPLH
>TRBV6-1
ASRGTGYGNQPQH